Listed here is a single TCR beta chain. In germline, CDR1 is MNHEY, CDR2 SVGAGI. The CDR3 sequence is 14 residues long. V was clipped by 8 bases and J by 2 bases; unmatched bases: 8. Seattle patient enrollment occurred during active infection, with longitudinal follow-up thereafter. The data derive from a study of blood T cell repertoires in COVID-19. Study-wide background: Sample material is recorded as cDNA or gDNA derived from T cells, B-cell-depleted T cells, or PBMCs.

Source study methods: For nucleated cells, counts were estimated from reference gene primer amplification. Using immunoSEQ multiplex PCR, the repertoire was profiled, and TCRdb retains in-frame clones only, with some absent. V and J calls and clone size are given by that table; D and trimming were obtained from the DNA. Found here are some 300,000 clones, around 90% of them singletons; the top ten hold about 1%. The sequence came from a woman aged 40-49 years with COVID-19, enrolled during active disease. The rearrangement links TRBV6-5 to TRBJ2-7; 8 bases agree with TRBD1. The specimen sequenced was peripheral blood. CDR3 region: CASAYEQGAYEQYF. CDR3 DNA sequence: TGTGCCAGCGCGTATGAACAGGGGGCCTACGAGCAGTACTTC.